This TCR beta chain came from a study of T cell repertoires in cytomegalovirus infection. Study-wide background: Indicated by public TCR beta signatures were CMV infection and matching HLA type.

This clonotype was recorded many times. One entry per CDR3 protein results from TCRdb running MiXCR on the reads. The data hold around 74,000 distinct CDR3 sequences, with more than 3.5% observed a single time. CDR1 is MNHEY, CDR2 SVGEGT, per germline. The CDR3 covers 11 residues. V gave up 6 bases and J gave up 8 bases, with 10 bases separating them. V gene TRBV6-2 or TRBV6-3 combines with J gene TRBJ1-2; D call uncertain. This clonotype originated in a human donor in good health (CMV status not recorded). Some clones in this sample may be carry-over from other donors' samples. Sequenced: PBMCs. In nucleotides, the CDR3 is TGTGCCAGCAGCCCCCCTGGGGGCTACACCTTC. Its translation: CASSPPGGYTF.